This TCR beta chain was profiled in a study of neurological immune-mediated disorders (dated by TCRdb to the late 2010s). About the study as a whole: The study compared peripheral blood TCR-beta repertoires of HTLV-I-associated myelopathy (HAM/TSP) patients, multiple sclerosis patients and healthy controls using UMI-based sequencing. Longitudinal samples, technical triplicates and paired sorted CD4+ and CD8+ T-cell subsets, alongside PBMC samples, were included among the 90 to 130 TCR-beta libraries. The cohort was made up of about 66 subjects, consisting of roughly 15 HAM/TSP patients, around 35 multiple sclerosis patients and about 20 healthy controls. The investigation overall reported the following: Across subjects, expanded clones never shared an identical CDR3 amino acid sequence, which suggests that the TCR-beta repertoires in every group were private. TCR clonal expansion was highest in HAM/TSP patients and lowest in MS patients, with MS patients falling below even healthy controls.

TCR libraries for sorted subsets were made from under 1.1 million sorted CD4+ or CD8+ T cells. Peripheral blood was subjected to Ficoll-Hypaque density gradient centrifugation to isolate PBMCs, which were then cryopreserved in liquid nitrogen. The study also sequenced paired sorted CD4+ and CD8+ subsets from healthy controls, HAM/TSP patients and MS patients. From V the trimming removes 0 bases and from J it removes 5 bases, while the gene matches leave 2 bases of the junction unaccounted for. According to the germline V gene, CDR1 reads SGHRS and CDR2 reads YFSETQ. From the cysteine up to the phenylalanine, the CDR3 has a length of 14 residues. This entry keeps only the CDR3 DNA: 42 bases, framed from base 1. cDNA was synthesized by template-switch 5'RACE using a primer carrying a 10-nucleotide random unique molecular identifier by which each TCR transcript was tagged. Every sequencing run yielded over 170 million TCR-beta sequences covering 15-18 subjects. Total RNA was extracted with the RNeasy kit. The KAPA Real-time Library Amplification kit was used to amplify TCR-beta VDJ regions with primers for the TCR constant region and the 5'RACE anchor. A first PCR added sample indexes and Illumina adaptors, after which a second PCR increased the library yield. After Ampure bead purification, the roughly 650 bp TCR product was size-selected on a 2% E-gel SizeSelection system. Library quality was checked on a Bioanalyzer, concentration was measured with Qubit, and libraries were quantified with the Kapa Library Quantification kit before pooling. Libraries were sequenced paired-end 2 x 150 bp on an Illumina HiSeq 2500. To increase sequence diversity, about 23-30% phiX was spiked into each library pool. The published analysis was carried out like this. The UMI-based MiGEC pipeline processed quality-filtered reads and removed over 80% of raw TCR sequences during error correction. VDJ genes were aligned to IMGT germline references, and clonotypes were defined by unique CDR3 amino acid sequence plus V-J genes. Clonal expansion, Shannon diversity, and CDR3 relatedness (CalcPairwiseDistances, ClusterSamples) were evaluated with VDJtools, and phylogenetic trees were built with CLCbio workbench. Using coefficient-of-variation modelling across technical triplicates, the study counted a clone as expanded if it had at least 8 unique UMIs. TCRdb trimmed public reads at Q25 via fastp, called clones via MiXCR and kept in-frame beta chains. A single entry per CDR3 protein holds the most common genes and DNA from its merged rows. The V and J calls were not made by the authors but by TCRdb's processing. This sample holds tens of thousands of distinct CDR3 sequences; roughly 11% were observed only once. In total, the top ten clones hold 3% to 4% of the sample.

This clonotype has a count of ten or more. Its recognized antigen is unknown. No qualities accompany the bases; no much larger clone lies one base away. The chain was built from TRBV5-1 and TRBJ2-7, and TRBD1 matches 10 of the central bases. The source of this sequence is a woman in her twenties or thirties with HTLV-1-associated myelopathy (HAM/TSP). Sequenced material: CD4+ T cells from blood. The bases are TGCGCCAGCAGCTTGGGACAGGGGGCGAACGAGCAGTACTTC. The encoded protein is CASSLGQGANEQYF.